The source of this T cell receptor (beta chain) is a study of graft-versus-host responses after intestinal transplantation. About the research overall: Transplants were multivisceral, liver-intestinal, or isolated intestinal.

Trimming cost V 3 bases and J 3 bases; bases outside gene matches: 0. Germline V lookup: CDR1 MNHNY, CDR2 SVGAGI (reference sequence). The CDR3 consists of 13 residues. CD4 and CD8 responders that proliferated in the reaction were FACS-sorted. Study-level results: GvH clones appeared in recipient marrow, some first in ileum or blood.

Sequencing used immunoSEQ multiplex PCR; TCRdb keeps in-frame clones, though not all of them. Seen here are around 14,000 clones, under 35% observed once, and the top ten hold around 4%. There are a few counts of this clone. This chain joins TRBV6-6 and TRBJ2-7, with TRBD2 matching 9 bases. The specimen comprised alloreactive CD4+ T cells from a mixed lymphocyte reaction culture, sampled before intestinal transplant. The subset is: CFSE-low proliferating T cells sorted from roughly six-day pre-transplant mixed lymphocyte reaction (GvH or HvG direction). The receptor was isolated from a human patient who received an intestinal transplant. Here the CDR3 DNA reads TGTGCCAGCAGTTATAGCGGGAGCTACGAGCAGTACTTC. Amino acids: CASSYSGSYEQYF.